This T cell receptor (beta chain) was profiled in a study of T-cell reconstitution after alpha-beta-depleted transplantation in children. Study-wide results and caveats: Several hundred graft clones that had expanded were reportedly the source of alpha-beta T cells about two months after transplant.

CDR3 size: 14 residues. CDR1 is DFQATT and CDR2 is SNEGSKA in the germline V gene (reference sequence). V gave up 3 bases and J gave up 5 bases; unmatched junction bases: 9. The authors prepared the TCRbeta library with unique molecular identifiers. TCRdb reprocessed the PCR reads with MiXCR, giving one entry per CDR3 protein. The sample has hundreds of thousands of distinct CDR3 sequences, around 13% seen once. The sample holds many counts of this clonotype. The antigen is not known. The chain joins TRBV20-1 to TRBJ1-1; 7 bases are shared with TRBD1. The receptor's source is a girl aged 2 to 9 with congenital amegakaryocytic thrombocytopenia, due to receive a stem cell transplant. Sequences were derived from PBMCs, sampled before TCRalphabeta/CD19-depleted stem cell transplant. The CDR3 sequence is CSASRAAGGTEAFF. The CDR3 DNA sequence: TGCAGTGCTAGCCGTGCGGCAGGGGGAACTGAAGCTTTCTTT.